These 14 T cell receptor beta chains were sequenced from one sample in a study of blood T cell repertoires in COVID-19. The protocol was immunoSEQ multiplex PCR, while the TCRdb copy is restricted to in-frame clones and leaves out a portion. The sample includes about 350,000 clones, 80% to 90% of them seen just once. Sequencing was done on a sample of peripheral blood. These receptors all come from a woman in her sixties with COVID-19, enrolled during active disease.

This clone was observed a single time. This rearrangement joins TRBV5-8 to TRBJ2-1; D is perhaps TRBD1 (5 bases). Germline V gives CDR1 SGHTS, CDR2 YDEGEE. V was clipped by 6 bases and J by 5 bases, with 15 bases between them. The CDR3 consists of 14 residues. The CDR3, as DNA: TGTGCCAGCATCCCCTGGGGCAGGAACAATGAGCAGTTCTTC. It is translated as CASIPWGRNNEQFF.

This clone has only one observation. J is TRBJ2-3 and V is TRBV6-4; 10 bases match TRBD2. Per the germline V gene, CDR1 is MRHNA and CDR2 is SNTAGT. CDR3 length: 14 residues. Germline trimming cut 5 bases from V and 4 bases from J; bases unmatched to any gene: 3. CDR3 region: CASSTGLASDTQYF. As DNA, the CDR3 is TGTGCCAGCAGTACGGGACTAGCGTCAGATACGCAGTATTTT.

J is TRBJ1-5 and V is TRBV27, with D uncertain. The germline V gene has CDR1 MNHEY and CDR2 SMNVEV (reference sequence). The CDR3 contains 13 residues. V shed 5 bases and J shed 4 bases, with 9 bases lying between them. CDR3 DNA: TGTGCCAGCAGTGTCGAGGGTAATCAGCCCCAGCATTTT. The encoded protein is CASSVEGNQPQHF.

This rearrangement joins TRBV19 to TRBJ2-3; the D is unclear. Germline CDR1 is LNHDA and CDR2 is SQIVND (reference sequence). Trimming took 6 bases from V and 2 from J, leaving 12 bases between them. The CDR3 is 14 amino acids. CDR3 amino acids: CASSPSPSTDTQYF. Written as DNA, the CDR3 is TGTGCCAGTAGCCCCTCCCCTTCCACAGATACGCAGTATTTT.

This clone was counted a single time. The J gene is TRBJ1-1, the V gene TRBV5-6; 9 bases are a match to TRBD1. Germline trimming cut 3 bases from V and 4 bases from J; bases unmatched to any gene: 7. This CDR3 spans 15 amino acids. Germline loops: CDR1 SGHDT, CDR2 YYEEEE. The CDR3 DNA sequence: TGTGCCAGCAGCTCAACGGACAGGGGAGTCACTGAAGCTTTCTTT. It translates to CASSSTDRGVTEAFF.

V usage is TRBV6-2 or TRBV6-3 and J usage is TRBJ1-1, with D uncertain. Germline lookup yields CDR1 MNHEY and CDR2 SVGEGT. This CDR3 is built from 14 residues. Trimming removed 2 bases at V and 3 bases at J, with 10 bases between. The CDR3 reads CASSYLGSDTEAFF. The CDR3 nucleotides read TGTGCCAGCAGTTACCTCGGGAGCGACACTGAAGCTTTCTTT.

CDR3 in DNA: TGTGCCAGCAGTTCTAGCGGAAAAGAGACCCAGTACTTC. Amino acid sequence: CASSSSGKETQYF. The rearrangement links TRBV6-5 to TRBJ2-5; 7 positions match TRBD2. Germline loops: CDR1 MNHEY, CDR2 SVGAGI. V lost 4 bases and J lost 3; bases outside the gene matches: 2. CDR3 length: 13 residues.

The chain uses TRBV25-1 and TRBJ2-1; 8 bases match TRBD2. The CDR3 has 17 residues. The trim removed 6 bases at V and 1 base at J, leaving 11 bases unmatched. CDR1 and CDR2 (germline): MGHDK, SYGVNS. CDR3 nucleotide sequence: TGTGCCAGCAGCCATCTCGGGGGGGCCCGTTCCTACAATGAGCAGTTCTTC. It translates to CASSHLGGARSYNEQFF.

In nucleotides, the CDR3 is TGTGCCAGTAGTTCAGGGATTGATGGCAATCAGCCCCAGCATTTT. Amino acid sequence: CASSSGIDGNQPQHF. V and J are TRBV19 and TRBJ1-5; weak D call: TRBD1 (5 bases). Between the trimmed V and J ends, which lost 5 bases and 2 bases, there was a span of 13 bases. From germline, CDR1 is LNHDA and CDR2 SQIVND (reference sequence). There are 15 residues in the CDR3.

The V call is TRBV11-3, the J call TRBJ2-1, with 7 bases identical to TRBD1. The germline V gene has CDR1 SGHNT and CDR2 YENEEA. The CDR3 loop spans 18 amino acids. Trimming removed 4 bases from V and 0 bases from J; junction bases left unmatched: 12. CDR3 DNA sequence: TGTGCCAGCAGCTCGTCGACTTCGGGACAGAGCTCCTACAATGAGCAGTTCTTC. Translated, it gives CASSSSTSGQSSYNEQFF.

This clone was recorded once. The chain carries TRBV10-2 and TRBJ2-1, with 7 positions matching TRBD2. This CDR3 is 13 amino acids long. Per germline, CDR1 WSHSY and CDR2 SAAADI. Trimming took 6 bases from V and 10 from J; bases not matched to a gene: 9. Here the CDR3 reads CASSRTSLGEQFF. CDR3 sequence (DNA): TGCGCCAGCAGCCGGACTAGTTTGGGGGAGCAGTTCTTC.

This sequence joins TRBV6-5 and TRBJ2-7; TRBD1 matches 9 bases. The germline V gene has CDR1 MNHEY and CDR2 SVGAGI. Unmatched junction bases numbered 6, after V lost 6 bases and J lost 3 bases. The CDR3 spans 14 residues. CDR3 protein: CASRPTGGRYEQYF. CDR3 bases: TGTGCCAGCAGACCGACAGGGGGTCGCTACGAGCAGTACTTC.

The sample holds one count of this clone. The chain has TRBV21-1 and TRBJ1-4; TRBD1 is the table's D call and was not checked against the DNA. TRBV21-1 is described as a pseudogene. The CDR3 contains 18 residues. The CDR3, as DNA: TGTGCCAGCAGCAAGACCCCAGGGCCCCGCGGCAGGGATGAAAAACTGTTTTTT. Its protein product is CASSKTPGPRGRDEKLFF.

CDR3 DNA sequence: TGTGCCAGCAGCCCAGTGAGGGACAGGTTCCGCCAATCACCCCTCCACTTT. This translates into CASSPVRDRFRQSPLHF. The rearrangement links TRBV14 to TRBJ1-6; TRBD1 matches at 8 bases. The CDR3 has 17 amino acids. The germline CDR1 and CDR2 sequences are SGHDN and FVKESK. V lost 4 bases, J lost 10 bases, and 15 bases stayed unmatched.